This passage covers 21 T cell receptor beta chains from one sample sequenced in a study of blood T cell repertoires in COVID-19. Assay: immunoSEQ multiplex PCR; the TCRdb copy retains only in-frame clones and omits some. The sample yields over 100,000 clones, around four fifths seen once. Specimen: peripheral blood. Every receptor here comes from a woman in her fifties or sixties with acute or convalescent COVID-19.

The rearrangement joins TRBV7-9 to TRBJ1-1; D is possibly TRBD1 (5 bases). V lost 2 bases, J lost 1 base, and 8 bases lay in between. The V gene's germline CDR1 is SEHNR and CDR2 FQNEAQ (reference sequence). The CDR3 is 14 amino acids. CDR3 region: CASSLRDRNTEAFF. CDR3 in DNA: TGTGCCAGCAGCTTACGAGACAGGAACACTGAAGCTTTCTTT.

V is TRBV7-9 and J is TRBJ1-2, with 10 bases identical to TRBD1. V was clipped by 5 bases and J by 6 bases; unmatched bases: 6. Germline V lookup: CDR1 SEHNR, CDR2 FQNEAQ (reference sequence). The CDR3 extends over 14 amino acids. The CDR3: CASSTPGQGNGYTF. Here the CDR3 DNA reads TGTGCCAGCAGCACCCCGGGACAGGGGAATGGCTACACCTTC.

The chain joins TRBV5-1 to TRBJ2-1; tentative D call: TRBD2 (7 bases). The CDR3 runs to 16 residues. V shed 0 bases and J shed 4 bases, with 14 bases lying between them. The germline CDR1 and CDR2 sequences are SGHRS and YFSETQ. CDR3 sequence: CASSLAGASGYNEQFF. CDR3 DNA sequence: TGCGCCAGCAGCTTGGCGGGGGCTAGCGGATACAATGAGCAGTTCTTC.

The chain carries TRBV24-1 and TRBJ2-3; no clear D gene. Germline CDR1 is KGHDR and CDR2 is SFDVKD. With 0 bases removed from V and 6 bases from J, the gap between germline ends came to 9 bases. This CDR3 comprises 14 residues. CDR3 region: CATSDLWLTDTQYF. The DNA for the CDR3 is TGTGCCACCAGTGATTTGTGGCTTACGGATACGCAGTATTTT.

As regards this clone: A single base separates this from a much larger clone, so it may be a read error. Distinct nucleotide sequences in the sample also encode this CDR3. This sequence joins TRBV2 and TRBJ2-1, with 8 bases lining up with TRBD2. Germline V lookup: CDR1 SNHLY, CDR2 FYNNEI. The CDR3 runs to 14 residues. The V segment lost 11 bases and the J segment 10 bases; nucleotides outside the gene matches: 16. CDR3 bases: TGTGCCCGCATTGGGGCCGGGGGGGGCTTAGAGCAGTTCTTC. Its translation is CARIGAGGGLEQFF.

The rearrangement links TRBV3-1 (or the pseudogene TRBV3-2) to TRBJ1-6; D is ambiguous. The CDR3 runs 14 residues. V was trimmed by 0 bases and J by 5 bases, leaving 5 bases between them. The germline CDR1 and CDR2 sequences are LGHDT and YNNKEL (reference sequence). CDR3 sequence reads: CASSQERNNSPLHF. CDR3 nucleotide sequence: TGTGCCAGCAGCCAAGAGAGGAATAATTCACCCCTCCACTTT.

This chain joins TRBV29-1 and TRBJ1-4; 8 nucleotides align to TRBD1. The CDR3 has 12 residues. The germline gives CDR1 SQVTM, CDR2 ANQGSEA. The CDR3 DNA reads as TGCAGAGACAGGGGCGAGGATGAAAAACTGTTTTTT. Encoded protein: CRDRGEDEKLFF.

The V gene is TRBV25-1, the J gene TRBJ1-5; no firm D call. Germline CDR1 reads MGHDK; CDR2 reads SYGVNS. This CDR3 region has 14 residues. Trimming pared 8 bases from V and 3 bases from J, leaving 14 bases between. CDR3 amino acids: CASRGPDSNQPQHF. CDR3 in DNA: TGTGCCAGCCGAGGGCCAGACTCCAATCAGCCCCAGCATTTT.

The genes are TRBV18 and TRBJ1-1; D call uncertain. Germline CDR1 reads KGHSH; CDR2 reads LQKENI. The ends were cut back, 2 bases at V and 8 bases at J, with 9 bases in the middle. The length of the CDR3 is 12 residues. The CDR3 is CASSPSGGEAFF. The CDR3 coding sequence is TGTGCCAGCTCACCATCCGGCGGGGAAGCTTTCTTT.

This rearrangement joins TRBV30 to TRBJ2-5; D may be TRBD1 (6 bases). This CDR3 is 14 amino acids long. Trimming cost V 2 bases and J 0 bases, with 10 bases left between them. Germline V gene lookup returns CDR1 GTSNPN and CDR2 SVGIG (reference sequence). The DNA for the CDR3 is TGTGCCTGGAGTAGACAGGCTTACCAAGAGACCCAGTACTTC. Its protein product is CAWSRQAYQETQYF.

This chain uses TRBV10-3 with TRBJ1-5, with a possible D match to TRBD1 (6 bases). Trimming left V 5 bases short and J 5 bases short, with 16 bases between. CDR1 is ENHRY and CDR2 is SYGVKD in the germline V gene. The CDR3 has 15 amino acids. The CDR3 spells CAISKTREGDQPQHF. CDR3 DNA: TGTGCCATCAGTAAGACTCGGGAGGGGGATCAGCCCCAGCATTTT.

The chain links TRBV6-6 to TRBJ1-2, with 9 bases that match TRBD1. CDR3 length: 14 amino acids. V shed 10 bases and J 5 bases; nucleotides not matched to a gene: 11. Looked up from germline, CDR1 is MNHNY and CDR2 is SVGAGI (reference sequence). The CDR3 DNA follows: TGTGCCACCCGGACAGGGGCCGACCTTTATGGCTACACCTTC. Its protein product is CATRTGADLYGYTF.

This chain joins TRBV27 and TRBJ2-1, with TRBD2 identical over 7 bases. Germline CDR1 is MNHEY and CDR2 is SMNVEV (reference sequence). The junction had 10 bases not matched to a gene; V was cut back by 10 bases and J by 1 base. CDR3 length: 15 residues. The CDR3 protein is CATGPGGTSYNEQFF. The CDR3 nucleotides read TGTGCCACCGGACCCGGGGGGACGTCCTACAATGAGCAGTTCTTC.

The chain joins TRBV3-1 (or the pseudogene TRBV3-2) to TRBJ1-1; TRBD1 agrees at 7 bases. CDR1 is LGHDT, CDR2 YNNKEL, per germline (reference sequence). The CDR3 is 13 amino acids. V shed 0 bases and J 6 bases; nucleotides not matched to a gene: 1. CDR3 region: CASSQDGTAEAFF. The CDR3 DNA follows: TGTGCCAGCAGCCAAGATGGGACAGCTGAAGCTTTCTTT.

The CDR3: CASSSSAGGYEQYF. CDR3 sequence (DNA): TGTGCCAGCAGCTCGTCAGCGGGAGGCTACGAGCAGTACTTC. The chain is built from TRBV7-3 and TRBJ2-7; 9 bases are a match to TRBD2. The CDR3 contains 14 residues. Germline V lookup: CDR1 SGHTA, CDR2 FQGTGA. V shed 4 bases, J shed 3 bases, and the junction held 4 bases outside the gene matches.

The chain is built from TRBV18 and TRBJ1-2, with D maybe TRBD1 (5 bases). Trimming left V 4 bases short and J 2 bases short, with 11 bases between. CDR1 and CDR2 (germline): KGHSH, LQKENI. The CDR3 is made up of 14 amino acids. This CDR3 is CASSQGQDNYGYTF. CDR3 coding DNA: TGTGCCAGCTCACAGGGGCAGGACAACTATGGCTACACCTTC.

This sequence joins TRBV30 and TRBJ1-6; D is unclear. The ends were cut back, 4 bases at V and 0 bases at J, with 13 bases in the middle. Per germline, CDR1 GTSNPN and CDR2 SVGIG (reference sequence). CDR3 size: 16 residues. The CDR3 loop reads CAWKAGWSSYNSPLHF. CDR3 nucleotides: TGTGCCTGGAAGGCGGGCTGGAGCTCCTATAATTCACCCCTCCACTTT. Drawing the rest from reference TRBV30 and TRBJ1-6, the complete variable domain is SQTIHQWPATLVQPVGSPLSLECTVEGTSNPNLYWYRQAAGRGLQLLFYSVGIGQISSEVPQNLSASRPQDRQFILSSKKLLLSDSGFYLCAWKAGWSSYNSPLHFGNGTRLTVT.

V gene TRBV10-3 combines with J gene TRBJ2-1; D gene uncertain. Deletions cut 0 bases from V and 8 bases from J, with 14 bases between. The CDR3 length is 15 residues. The V gene's germline CDR1 is ENHRY and CDR2 SYGVKD. The CDR3 protein is CAISESRNSWDEQFF. The CDR3 nucleotides are TGTGCCATCAGTGAGTCCAGGAACTCCTGGGATGAGCAGTTCTTC.

V and J are TRBV4-1 and TRBJ2-2; 8 bases agree with TRBD2. The CDR3 covers 13 residues. Losses at the gene ends were 6 bases for V and 6 bases for J; bases not matched to a gene: 3. In germline, CDR1 is MGHRA, CDR2 YSYEKL. CDR3 bases: TGCGCCAGCAGTGAGACTAGCGCCGGGGAGCTGTTTTTT. This sequence encodes CASSETSAGELFF.

The V call is TRBV5-1, the J call TRBJ1-6; D unclear. CDR1 SGHRS and CDR2 YFSETQ come from the germline V gene. Trimming took 4 bases from V and 5 from J, leaving 16 bases between them. The CDR3 contains 16 residues. CDR3 region: CASSRTTTRDNSPLHF. CDR3 DNA: TGCGCCAGCAGCCGTACTACAACGAGGGATAATTCACCCCTCCACTTT.

This chain joins TRBV5-1 and TRBJ1-6, with 7 positions matching TRBD1. The CDR3 sequence is 14 residues long. The V gene end was trimmed by 4 bases and the J gene end by 10 bases; junction bases not matched to a gene: 8. Germline V lookup: CDR1 SGHRS, CDR2 YFSETQ. The CDR3 reads CASSRWQGESPLHF. The CDR3 DNA sequence: TGCGCCAGCAGCCGGTGGCAGGGGGAATCACCCCTCCACTTT.